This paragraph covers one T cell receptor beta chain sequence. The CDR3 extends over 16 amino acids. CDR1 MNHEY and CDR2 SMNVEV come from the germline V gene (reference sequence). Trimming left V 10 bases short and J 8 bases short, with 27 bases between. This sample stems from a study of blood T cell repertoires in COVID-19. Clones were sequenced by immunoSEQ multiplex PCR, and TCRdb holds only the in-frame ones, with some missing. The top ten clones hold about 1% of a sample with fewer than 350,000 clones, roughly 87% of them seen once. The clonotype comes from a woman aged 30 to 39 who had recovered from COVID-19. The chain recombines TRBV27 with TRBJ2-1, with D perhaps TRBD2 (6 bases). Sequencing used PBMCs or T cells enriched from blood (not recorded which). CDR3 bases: TGTGCCACCGGACCTTTCGGGAGCCGGGTTTACGATGAGCAGTTCTTC. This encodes CATGPFGSRVYDEQFF.